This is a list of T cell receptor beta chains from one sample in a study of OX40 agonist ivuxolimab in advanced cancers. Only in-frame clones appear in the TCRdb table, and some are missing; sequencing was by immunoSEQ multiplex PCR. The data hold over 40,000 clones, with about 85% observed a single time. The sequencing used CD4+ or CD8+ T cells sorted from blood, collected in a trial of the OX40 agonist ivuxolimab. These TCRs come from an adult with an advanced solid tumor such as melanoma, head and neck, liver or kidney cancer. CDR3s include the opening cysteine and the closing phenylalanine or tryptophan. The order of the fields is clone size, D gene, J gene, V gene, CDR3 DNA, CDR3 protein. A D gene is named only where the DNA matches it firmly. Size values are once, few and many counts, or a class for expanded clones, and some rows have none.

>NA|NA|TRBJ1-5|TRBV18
TGTGCCAGCTCACCGCCCTCGGGGGGGGGCAATCAGCCCCAGCATTTT
CASSPPSGGGNQPQHF
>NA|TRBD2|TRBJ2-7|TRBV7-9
TGTGCCAGCAGCGCTAGCGGGACCACCTACGAGCAGTACTTC
CASSASGTTYEQYF
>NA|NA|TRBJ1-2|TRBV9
TGTGCCAGCAGCGTAAGCGGGAGGGACTATGGCTACACCTTC
CASSVSGRDYGYTF
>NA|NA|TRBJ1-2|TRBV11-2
TGTGCCAGCAGCCCTGGTTCGGGGGGGATATTCTATGGCTACACCTTC
CASSPGSGGIFYGYTF
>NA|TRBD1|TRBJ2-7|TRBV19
TGTGCCAGTAGTTTATACGGGACAGGGCACTACGAGCAGTACTTC
CASSLYGTGHYEQYF
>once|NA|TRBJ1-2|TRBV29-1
TGCAGCGTTGAACAGTATGGCTACACCTTC
CSVEQYGYTF
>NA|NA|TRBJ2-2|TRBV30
TGTGCCTGGAGCCCAAACACCGGGGAGCTGTTTTTT
CAWSPNTGELFF
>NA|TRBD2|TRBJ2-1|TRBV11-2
TGTGCCAGCAGCTTCGCACTAGCGGGAGCTCAGTTCTTC
CASSFALAGAQFF
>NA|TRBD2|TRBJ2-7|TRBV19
TGTGCCAGTAGTATCCTTCAAGCGGGAGGGACCTACGAGCAGTACTTC
CASSILQAGGTYEQYF
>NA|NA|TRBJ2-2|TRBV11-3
TGTGCCAGCAGCCCGACCGGAATTAGTACCGGGGAGCTGTTTTTT
CASSPTGISTGELFF
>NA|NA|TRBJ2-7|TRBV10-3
TGTGCCATCAGTGTTGGGGACTTCTCCTACGAGCAGTACTTC
CAISVGDFSYEQYF
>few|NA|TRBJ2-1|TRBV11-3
TGTGCCTCGGGCATCAATGAGCAGTTCTTC
CASGINEQFF
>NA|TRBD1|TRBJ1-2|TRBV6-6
TGTGCCAGCAGTGGAACCGGGACAGGGGACACTGGCTACACCTTC
CASSGTGTGDTGYTF
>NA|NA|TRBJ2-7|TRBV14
TGTGCCAGCAGCCCATGGAACTCCTACTCCTACGAGCAGTACTTC
CASSPWNSYSYEQYF
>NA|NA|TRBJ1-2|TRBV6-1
TGTGCCAGCAGTGCGGTCGGCCCTAGTGGCTACACCTTC
CASSAVGPSGYTF
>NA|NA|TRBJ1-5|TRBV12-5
TGTGCTAGTGCAACAGGGAATAGCAATCAGCCCCAGCATTTT
CASATGNSNQPQHF
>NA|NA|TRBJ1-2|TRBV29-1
TGCAGCGTCTCAGTGGGTCTAGGGTATGGCTACACCTTC
CSVSVGLGYGYTF
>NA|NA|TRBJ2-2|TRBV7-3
TGTGCCAGCAGCCCCCGCGCGAACACCGGGGAGCTGTTTTTT
CASSPRANTGELFF
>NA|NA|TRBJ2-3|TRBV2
TGTGCCAGCAGTCAAAGGGTGAGGTTGACAGATACGCAGTATTTT
CASSQRVRLTDTQYF
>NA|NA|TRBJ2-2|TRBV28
TGTGCCAGCAGCCCCTCCTACGGGAGAGGTACCGGGGAGCTGTTTTTT
CASSPSYGRGTGELFF
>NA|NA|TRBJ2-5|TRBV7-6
TGTGCCAGCAGCTTAGGTCCTAGGGCTCCCCGGGCAGGGACCCAGTACTTC
CASSLGPRAPRAGTQYF
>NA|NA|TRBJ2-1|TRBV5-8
TGTGCCAGCAGCTTGCTAGATCCTCTCTCCTACAATGAGCAGTTCTTC
CASSLLDPLSYNEQFF
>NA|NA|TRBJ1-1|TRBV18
TGTGCCAGCTCAACTGACAGGAACACTGAAGCTTTCTTT
CASSTDRNTEAFF
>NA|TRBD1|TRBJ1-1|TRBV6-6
TGTGCCAGCAGTACGGACCGACAGGGAGGAACTGAAGCTTTCTTT
CASSTDRQGGTEAFF
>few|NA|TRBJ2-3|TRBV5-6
TGTGCCAGCAGCGTGGGGTCCACAGATACGCAGTATTTT
CASSVGSTDTQYF
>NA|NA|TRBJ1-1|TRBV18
TGTGCCAGCTCACGATTTCAGGACAGTCTGAACACTGAAGCTTTCTTT
CASSRFQDSLNTEAFF
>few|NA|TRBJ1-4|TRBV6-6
TGTGCCAGCAGTTCTACCCAGGGAGGAAAACTGTTTTTT
CASSSTQGGKLFF
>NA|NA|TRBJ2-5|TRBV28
TGTGCCAGCAGTCCCGAGTTCGGCCAAGAGACCCAGTACTTC
CASSPEFGQETQYF
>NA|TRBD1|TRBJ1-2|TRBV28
TGTGCCAGCAGCACTTGGGACAGGGGCTACACCTTC
CASSTWDRGYTF
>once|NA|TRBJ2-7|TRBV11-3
TGTGCCAGCAGCTTCAATCAGTTTGAGCAGTACTTC
CASSFNQFEQYF
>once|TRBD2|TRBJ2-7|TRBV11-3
TGTGCCAGCAGCTTAGTCGGGACTAGCGGGAGGGGTTCCTACGAGCAGTACTTC
CASSLVGTSGRGSYEQYF
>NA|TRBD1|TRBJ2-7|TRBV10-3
TGTGCCATCAGTGAATTGGGGACAGGGAACTACGAGCAGTACTTC
CAISELGTGNYEQYF
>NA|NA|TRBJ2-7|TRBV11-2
TGTGCCAGCAGCCTCAGGGGGGCAGCCTACGAGCAGTACTTC
CASSLRGAAYEQYF
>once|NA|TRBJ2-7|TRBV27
TGTGCCAGCAACCCTCTGGGAACAGGGCGGTCCTACGAGCAGTACTTC
CASNPLGTGRSYEQYF
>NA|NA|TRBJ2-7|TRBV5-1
TGCGCCAGCAGCTCGACCGGGACCTACGAGCAGTACTTC
CASSSTGTYEQYF
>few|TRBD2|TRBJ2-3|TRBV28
TGTGCCAGCAGCCGGAGCGGGACTCCCCGCACAGATACGCAGTATTTT
CASSRSGTPRTDTQYF
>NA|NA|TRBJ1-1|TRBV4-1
TGCGCCAGCAGCCAAGATCCTTACAGGGTGGGTACTGAAGCTTTCTTT
CASSQDPYRVGTEAFF